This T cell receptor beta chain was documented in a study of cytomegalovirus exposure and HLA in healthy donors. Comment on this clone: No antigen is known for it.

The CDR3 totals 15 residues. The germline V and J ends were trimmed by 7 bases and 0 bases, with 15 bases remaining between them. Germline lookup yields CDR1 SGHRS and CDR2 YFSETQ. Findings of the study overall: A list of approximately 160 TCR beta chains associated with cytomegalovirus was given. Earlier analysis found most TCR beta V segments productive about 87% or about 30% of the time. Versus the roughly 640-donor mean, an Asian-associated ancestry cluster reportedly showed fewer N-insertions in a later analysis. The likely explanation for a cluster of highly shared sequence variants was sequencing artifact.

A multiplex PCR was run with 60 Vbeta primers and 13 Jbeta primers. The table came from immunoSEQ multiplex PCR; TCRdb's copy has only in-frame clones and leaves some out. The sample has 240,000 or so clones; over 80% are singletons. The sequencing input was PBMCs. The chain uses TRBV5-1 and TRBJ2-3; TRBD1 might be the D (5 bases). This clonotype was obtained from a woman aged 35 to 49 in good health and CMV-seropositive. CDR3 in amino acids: CASANQGVSTDTQYF. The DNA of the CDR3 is TGCGCCAGCGCCAATCAGGGTGTAAGCACAGATACGCAGTATTTT.